Listed below are T cell receptor beta chains from one sample, sequenced in a study of cytomegalovirus exposure and HLA in healthy donors. Generated by immunoSEQ multiplex PCR, the TCRdb table keeps only in-frame clones and is missing some. The table has under 100,000 clones, around 96% seen once. Sequenced material: PBMCs. The receptors originated from a man between 18 and 35 years old in good health and CMV-seronegative. The CDR3 runs from the conserved cysteine through the conserved F or W. The D gene is left open where the match is weak. A clone size is listed for some rows: how often the clone was seen (once, few, many), or a class if it is expanded.

d_gene | abundance | j_gene | v_gene | CDR3aa
TRBD2 | once | TRBJ2-1 | TRBV9 | CASSGAAGGPHNEQFF
. | . | TRBJ2-3 | TRBV2 | CASSENSRGGTDTQYF
TRBD1 | once | TRBJ2-2 | TRBV11-3 | CASSLGQGPGELFF
TRBD2 | . | TRBJ2-3 | TRBV7-9 | CASSSMASGRTDTQYF
TRBD1 | . | TRBJ2-7 | TRBV28 | CASSFRDRVGEQYF
TRBD1 | once | TRBJ2-7 | TRBV28 | CASSFLGQTYEQYF
. | . | TRBJ2-5 | TRBV2 | CASSEVGGVETQYF
. | . | TRBJ1-2 | TRBV2 | CASSEFPYYGYTF
TRBD1 | . | TRBJ2-3 | TRBV27 | CASSLEGTATDTQYF
. | . | TRBJ2-7 | TRBV27 | CASSARATYEQYF
. | . | TRBJ1-1 | TRBV25-1 | CASSEVWRGDTTEAFF
. | . | TRBJ2-1 | TRBV10-1 | CASSSGGYNEQFF
TRBD1 | once | TRBJ1-1 | TRBV7-9 | CASSLLGGETEAFF
TRBD2 | once | TRBJ2-3 | TRBV7-2 | CASSSRLANADTQYF
TRBD1 | . | TRBJ1-5 | TRBV19 | CASSTTGGNQPQHF
TRBD1 | . | TRBJ1-1 | TRBV5-1 | CASSHGHRGIATEAFF
TRBD2 | . | TRBJ2-3 | TRBV11-2 | CASSFRREGPSDTQYF
TRBD1 | . | TRBJ1-2 | TRBV29-1 | CSVLTGRDGYTF
. | . | TRBJ2-1 | TRBV5-6 | CASSSMGRGRDEQFF
TRBD2 | . | TRBJ2-1 | TRBV25-1 | CASRGLAGEANSYNEQFF
. | . | TRBJ2-1 | TRBV19 | CASSIGRQSSSYNEQFF
. | . | TRBJ1-5 | TRBV5-1 | CASSPAGRGQPQHF
TRBD1 | . | TRBJ2-2 | TRBV27 | CASSLYPLYGTVDPNTGELFF
TRBD2 | . | TRBJ2-7 | TRBV7-2 | CASSSKGTSPCEQYF
. | . | TRBJ1-4 | TRBV7-9 | CASSLGVGAGNEKLFF
. | . | TRBJ1-2 | TRBV4-1 | CASSQEAYGYTF
. | . | TRBJ2-5 | TRBV5-1 | CASSSGAAGLAYQETQYF
TRBD2 | . | TRBJ2-3 | TRBV18 | CASSPQRETVDTQYF
. | . | TRBJ2-6 | TRBV14 | CASSPSYWQGVPGANVLTF
. | once | TRBJ1-1 | TRBV6-5 | CASSPPQGMNTEAFF
TRBD1 | once | TRBJ2-6 | TRBV28 | CASSRSDRAGANVLTF
TRBD2 | . | TRBJ2-1 | TRBV2 | CASLPGGFGHNEQFF
. | . | TRBJ1-5 | TRBV7-9 | CASSLLGRDREPQHF
. | . | TRBJ1-1 | TRBV5-5 | CASSLGVSTMNTEAFF
. | . | TRBJ1-2 | TRBV7-2 | CASSRADGGGGYTF
TRBD2 | . | TRBJ2-1 | TRBV4-2 | CASSQGLAGDYEQFF
. | . | TRBJ1-2 | TRBV11-3 | CASSPRGLNYGYTF
. | . | TRBJ2-3 | TRBV7-9 | CASSYGLSSGTGGDTQYF
. | once | TRBJ2-7 | TRBV29-1 | CSVEIAGSPYEQYF
TRBD1 | . | TRBJ2-5 | TRBV5-6 | CASSFATGTGGETQYF
. | . | TRBJ2-5 | TRBV18 | CASSPGPSEQETQYF
. | . | TRBJ2-1 | TRBV21-1 | CASSKARPITDNEQFF
TRBD1 | once | TRBJ2-1 | TRBV19 | CASSISSRGFNNEQFF
. | . | TRBJ2-1 | TRBV19 | CASNLGAEQFF
. | . | TRBJ1-1 | TRBV4-2 | CASSQVTGREGEAFF
. | . | TRBJ1-1 | TRBV5-1 | CASRPANRENTEAFF